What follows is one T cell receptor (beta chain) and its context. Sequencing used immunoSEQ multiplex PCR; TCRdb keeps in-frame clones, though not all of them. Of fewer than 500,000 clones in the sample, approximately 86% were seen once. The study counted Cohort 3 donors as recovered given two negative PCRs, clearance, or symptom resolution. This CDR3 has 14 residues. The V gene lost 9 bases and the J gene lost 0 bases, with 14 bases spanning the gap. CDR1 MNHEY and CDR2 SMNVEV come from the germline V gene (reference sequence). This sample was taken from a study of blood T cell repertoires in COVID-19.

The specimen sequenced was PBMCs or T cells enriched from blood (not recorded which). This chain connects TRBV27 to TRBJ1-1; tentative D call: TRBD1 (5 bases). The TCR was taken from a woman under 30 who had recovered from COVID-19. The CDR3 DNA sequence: TGTGCCAGGCCCACCCGGGGGTTGAACACTGAAGCTTTCTTT. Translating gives CARPTRGLNTEAFF.